These T cell receptor beta chains were read from a single sample in a study of early T cells in non-severe SARS-CoV-2 infection. Via MiXCR, TCRdb re-called the 5' RACE reads, giving one row per CDR3 protein. The top ten hold 4.5% to 6% of the sample, which has some 57,000 distinct CDR3 sequences, roughly 12% seen once. The specimen sequenced was whole blood. The receptor set was obtained from an adult who was a healthcare worker with PCR-confirmed SARS-CoV-2 infection or an uninfected control (not recorded which). Both conserved end residues are part of each CDR3. Each record gives: J gene, clone size, V gene, D gene, CDR3 protein, CDR3 DNA. A D gene is named only where the DNA matches it firmly. Expanded clones get a size class; other rows say once, few or many, or leave the size out.

j_call: TRBJ2-3; clone_size: NA; v_call: TRBV12-3/TRBV12-4; d_call: NA; cdr3_aa: CASSPDRGGRTDTQYF; cdr3_nt: TGTGCCAGCAGTCCAGACAGGGGAGGGAGGACAGATACGCAGTATTTT
j_call: TRBJ1-5; clone_size: NA; v_call: TRBV15; d_call: NA; cdr3_aa: CATSRVQINQPQHF; cdr3_nt: TGTGCCACCAGCAGAGTACAGATAAATCAGCCCCAGCATTTT
j_call: TRBJ2-1; clone_size: few; v_call: TRBV28; d_call: NA; cdr3_aa: CASRLGGSNEQFF; cdr3_nt: TGTGCCAGCAGACTCGGAGGGTCTAATGAGCAGTTCTTC
j_call: TRBJ2-7; clone_size: NA; v_call: TRBV28; d_call: NA; cdr3_aa: CASSVSPYEQYF; cdr3_nt: TGTGCCAGCAGCGTCAGCCCATACGAGCAGTACTTC
j_call: TRBJ2-7; clone_size: medium-sized; v_call: TRBV6-2/TRBV6-3; d_call: NA; cdr3_aa: CASSTALTGREQYF; cdr3_nt: TGTGCCAGCAGTACCGCTCTAACAGGGCGCGAGCAGTACTTC
j_call: TRBJ1-1; clone_size: few; v_call: TRBV30; d_call: NA; cdr3_aa: CAWREPGTSEAFF; cdr3_nt: TGTGCCTGGAGGGAACCCGGGACATCTGAAGCTTTCTTT
j_call: TRBJ1-1; clone_size: NA; v_call: TRBV11-2; d_call: NA; cdr3_aa: CASSPRRPGPAFF; cdr3_nt: TGTGCCAGCAGCCCCCGGAGACCCGGACCAGCTTTCTTT
j_call: TRBJ2-1; clone_size: few; v_call: TRBV18; d_call: TRBD2; cdr3_aa: CASSPGTSGNNEQFF; cdr3_nt: TGTGCCAGCTCACCCGGGACTAGCGGGAACAATGAGCAGTTCTTC
j_call: TRBJ2-2; clone_size: many; v_call: TRBV6-2/TRBV6-3; d_call: NA; cdr3_aa: CASRTGEARTGELFF; cdr3_nt: TGTGCCAGCAGGACAGGAGAGGCGAGGACCGGGGAGCTGTTTTTT
j_call: TRBJ1-3; clone_size: NA; v_call: TRBV28; d_call: NA; cdr3_aa: CASSQMSFGNTIYF; cdr3_nt: TGTGCCAGCAGCCAAATGTCGTTCGGAAACACCATATATTTT